The clone carrying this T cell receptor beta chain appeared a few times. Its antigen is undetermined. The sample originates from a study of blood T cells in healthy people across ages. Study findings and constraints: Older age went with lower TCR beta diversity per million T cells, in a roughly linear way.

CDR1 SEHNR and CDR2 FQNEAQ come from the germline V gene (reference sequence). There are 15 residues in the CDR3. Trimming shortened V by 4 bases and J by 7 bases, and 16 bases separated the two germline ends. Next came a second PCR, run for about 7 to 12 cycles, which used a sample-barcoded 5' primer along with a J-beta primer mix. Through a template-switch adaptor with 12 random nucleotides, each cDNA molecule received a tag. TCRdb redid the calling of the 5' RACE reads with MiXCR, one entry per CDR3 protein. This sample has 550,000 to 650,000 distinct CDR3 sequences, with about 29% found just once. The same data also went into a second study, on T cells of mothers and their children. From that study: Each mother yielded more than 9 million TCR beta CDR3 reads. Each child yielded approximately 3 million reads.

This chain links TRBV7-9 with TRBJ1-4, with a possible D match to TRBD1 (6 bases). This TCR was sampled from a boy between 2 and 10 years old in good health. Material for sequencing was blood. CDR3 DNA: TGTGCCAGCAGCTCCCTTGGGCAGGGGACTGAAAAACTGTTTTTT. It codes for CASSSLGQGTEKLFF.